The rows below give T cell receptor beta chains drawn from one sample of a study of blood T cell repertoires in COVID-19. Sequencing used immunoSEQ multiplex PCR; TCRdb keeps in-frame clones, though not all of them. The repertoire holds 150,000 or so clones, with approximately 70% as singletons. Sequencing was performed on peripheral blood. The receptors here all came from a woman in her 70s with acute or convalescent COVID-19. Both conserved end residues are part of each CDR3. D genes are given only for firm matches. Size is omitted from some rows. Given values are once, few, many or a class for expanded clones.

TRBD1	TRBJ2-2	NA	TRBV18	TGTGCCAGCTCACCACCACAGCGACAGGGAGCGAACACCGGGGAGCTGTTTTTT	CASSPPQRQGANTGELFF
NA	TRBJ2-1	few	TRBV7-6	TGTGCCAGCAGCTTAAGTGGGGGCGGGTACAATGAGCAGTTCTTC	CASSLSGGGYNEQFF
NA	TRBJ1-2	NA	TRBV4-3	TGCGCCAGCAGCCAAGTGAGAGGCTTTAACTATGGCTACACCTTC	CASSQVRGFNYGYTF
TRBD1	TRBJ2-7	NA	TRBV5-4	TGTGCCAGCAGCTTGCGTGACAGGGGAGGAGAGCAGTACTTC	CASSLRDRGGEQYF
TRBD1	TRBJ1-5	NA	TRBV2	TGTGCCAGCAGGGATGGACAGGGTGGTCAGCCCCAGCATTTT	CASRDGQGGQPQHF
NA	TRBJ2-7	NA	TRBV4-1	TGCGCCAGCAGCCAGGGCGGGGAGGAACTCTACGAGCAGTACTTC	CASSQGGEELYEQYF
NA	TRBJ2-1	few	TRBV10-3	TGTGCCACCCGGCCGGGGGACAATGAGCAGTTCTTC	CATRPGDNEQFF
NA	TRBJ1-3	NA	TRBV7-6	TGTGTCAGCAGCTTAGTTACAGGGAGCTCTGGAAACACCATATATTTT	CVSSLVTGSSGNTIYF
NA	TRBJ1-1	NA	TRBV6-5	TGTGCCAGCAGTTTAACAGGGTGGGAAGCTTTCTTT	CASSLTGWEAFF
TRBD1	TRBJ1-1	once	TRBV5-5	TGTGCCAGCAGCTTGGAACAGGGGGTGAACACTGAAGCTTTCTTT	CASSLEQGVNTEAFF
TRBD2	TRBJ2-1	NA	TRBV10-3	TGTGCCATCAGTGACCCCGTAGCGGGTGGCTCCTACAATGAGCAGTTCTTC	CAISDPVAGGSYNEQFF
TRBD2	TRBJ2-7	few	TRBV29-1	TGCAGCGTGACCGACAGGCGGGGGGTGGCTTACGAGCAGTACTTC	CSVTDRRGVAYEQYF
TRBD2	TRBJ2-3	NA	TRBV5-6	TGTGCCAGCAGCTTCCGACTAGCGGGAGTTGCTGATACGCAGTATTTT	CASSFRLAGVADTQYF
TRBD2	TRBJ2-7	NA	TRBV9	TGTGCCAGCAGCGTAAGGAGCCTCAGCGGGGTCTACGAGCAGTACTTC	CASSVRSLSGVYEQYF
TRBD1	TRBJ1-4	NA	TRBV14	TGTGCCAGCAGCCGAGGACAGGTATCGAATGAAAAACTGTTTTTT	CASSRGQVSNEKLFF
NA	TRBJ1-5	NA	TRBV30	TGTGCCTGGAGTGAAGACACCCATCAGCCCCAGCATTTT	CAWSEDTHQPQHF
NA	TRBJ2-3	NA	TRBV3-1/TRBV3-2	TGTGCCAGCAGTCGCCTTAGCGGAACTAGCACAGATACGCAGTATTTT	CASSRLSGTSTDTQYF
NA	TRBJ2-7	NA	TRBV4-1	TGCGCCAGCAGCCGTCCAGGTAACTACGAGCAGTACTTC	CASSRPGNYEQYF
TRBD2	TRBJ2-1	NA	TRBV9	TGTGCCAGCAGCGGGCTAGCGGACTCCTACAATGAGCAGTTCTTC	CASSGLADSYNEQFF
TRBD1	TRBJ2-7	few	TRBV6-5	TGTGCCAGCGTTCCGGGACAGGCCTACGAGCAGTACTTC	CASVPGQAYEQYF
TRBD1	TRBJ1-3	NA	TRBV5-6	TGTGCCAGCAGCTTGGGGACAGGGGTGTTCGGAAACACCATATATTTT	CASSLGTGVFGNTIYF
NA	TRBJ2-7	NA	TRBV6-5	TGTGCCAGCAGTTACTCGGCCCCCGACGAGCAGTACTTC	CASSYSAPDEQYF